The rows below give T cell receptor beta chains drawn from one sample of a study of regulatory T cells in long-lasting Graves disease. TCRdb analysed the multiplex PCR reads with MiXCR anew, one entry per CDR3 protein. This table has about 330,000 distinct CDR3 sequences, roughly 17% appearing once. This sample also belongs to another study, concerning T cells in Graves' hyperthyroidism and ophthalmopathy.

The material sequenced was peripheral blood mononuclear cells (PBMCs), taken at new diagnosis, from a patient treated with antithyroid drugs. The source is a woman younger than 30 with Graves disease. CDR3s leave out the opening cysteine and the closing phenylalanine or tryptophan. Fields, in order: D gene, V gene, J gene, CDR3 protein. The D gene is left open where the match is weak.

>-|TRBV5-1|TRBJ2-5
TSSLGTAGETQY
>TRBD2|TRBV12-3/TRBV12-4|TRBJ2-3
ASSGGLAGFTDTQY
>-|TRBV6-5|TRBJ2-5
ASSYSRQETQY
>TRBD1|TRBV6-1|TRBJ1-2
ASSERSDRGGGYT
>TRBD2|TRBV7-2|TRBJ2-3
ASSPFGGGADTQY
>TRBD1|TRBV19|TRBJ1-4
ASSGGGNEKLF
>-|TRBV30|TRBJ2-7
AWARIGRNWGYEQY
>-|TRBV30|TRBJ2-6
AWSSGAGANVLT
>-|TRBV30|TRBJ2-1
AWSGYDNNEQF
>TRBD2|TRBV29-1|TRBJ2-1
SVEGLELAGGPYNEQF
>-|TRBV6-1|TRBJ2-1
ASSDMEAGRYNEQF
>-|TRBV5-5|TRBJ1-4
ASSLAGGSAPGKLF
>-|TRBV14|TRBJ1-2
ASRGSRYGYT
>-|TRBV5-1|TRBJ1-2
ASSLWTSGGDGYT
>-|TRBV29-1|TRBJ1-3
SVGSAAGNTIY